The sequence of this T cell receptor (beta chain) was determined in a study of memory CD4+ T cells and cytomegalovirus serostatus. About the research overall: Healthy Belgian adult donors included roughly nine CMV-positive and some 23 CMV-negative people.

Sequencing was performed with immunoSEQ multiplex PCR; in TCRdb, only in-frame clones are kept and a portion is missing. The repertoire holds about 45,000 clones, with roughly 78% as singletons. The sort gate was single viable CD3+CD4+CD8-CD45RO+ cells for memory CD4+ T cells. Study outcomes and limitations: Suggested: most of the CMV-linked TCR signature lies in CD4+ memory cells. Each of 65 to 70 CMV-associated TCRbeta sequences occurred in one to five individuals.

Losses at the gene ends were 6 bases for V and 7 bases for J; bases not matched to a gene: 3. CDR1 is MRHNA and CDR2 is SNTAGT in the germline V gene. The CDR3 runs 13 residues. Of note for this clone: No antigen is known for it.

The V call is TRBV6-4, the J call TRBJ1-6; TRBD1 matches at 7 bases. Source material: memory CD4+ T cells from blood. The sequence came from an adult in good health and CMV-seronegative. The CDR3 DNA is TGTGCCAGCAGGACAGGGACAAATTCACCCCTCCACTTT. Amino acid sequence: CASRTGTNSPLHF.